These 12 T cell receptor beta chains were all obtained from the same sample, sequenced in a study of T cell repertoires in cytomegalovirus infection. TCRdb reprocessed the reads with MiXCR, giving one entry per CDR3 protein. The table includes roughly 200,000 distinct CDR3 sequences, 17% detected once. The sample was CD8+ T cells from PBMCs. The receptors stem from a human donor in good health (CMV status not recorded). Some clones in this sample may be carry-over from other donors' samples.

A few counts support this clonotype. The chain couples TRBV7-3 to TRBJ1-1; TRBD1 is a possible D gene (5 bases). This CDR3 has 15 residues. V lost 5 bases and J 5 bases, leaving 18 bases between the germline ends. Germline assignment: CDR1 SGHTA and CDR2 FQGTGA. This CDR3 reads CASSLIRGNGTEAFF. For the CDR3, the DNA is TGTGCCAGCAGCCTAATCCGGGGGAACGGGACTGAAGCTTTCTTT.

The V and J genes are TRBV6-2 or TRBV6-3 and TRBJ2-1, with D possibly being TRBD2 (6 bases). Germline assignment: CDR1 MNHEY and CDR2 SVGEGT. The CDR3 runs 15 residues. Trimming took off 5 bases at V and 7 bases at J, with 18 bases between the two ends. The CDR3 sequence is CASSHTGLPWNEQFF. CDR3 sequence (DNA): TGTGCCAGCAGTCATACGGGACTCCCCTGGAATGAGCAGTTCTTC.

This clonotype was detected ten times or more. The chain links TRBV6-1 to TRBJ2-1, with 7 bases fitting TRBD1. The CDR3 extends over 15 amino acids. V lost 2 bases, J lost 7 bases, and 8 bases stayed unmatched. The V gene's germline CDR1 is MNHNS and CDR2 SASEGT. This CDR3 is CASSELAGGANEQFF. For the CDR3, the DNA is TGTGCCAGCAGTGAACTTGCAGGGGGAGCGAATGAGCAGTTCTTC.

The chain recombines TRBV6-2 or TRBV6-3 with TRBJ2-2; possible D gene TRBD1, 5 bases. Germline V gives CDR1 MNHEY, CDR2 SVGEGT. The V end was cut by 5 bases, the J end by 4 bases, with 17 bases between. The CDR3 consists of 16 residues. For the CDR3, the DNA is TGTGCCAGCAGTCCGCCCTACCAGGGTGGCACCGGGGAGCTGTTTTTT. Translated, it gives CASSPPYQGGTGELFF.

The V call is TRBV27, the J call TRBJ1-1; D unresolved. The length of the CDR3 is 14 residues. The germline V gene has CDR1 MNHEY and CDR2 SMNVEV (reference sequence). V was clipped by 0 bases and J by 4 bases, with 9 bases between them. The CDR3 region is CASSLSMGFTEAFF. The DNA for the CDR3 is TGTGCCAGCAGTTTATCGATGGGTTTCACTGAAGCTTTCTTT.

The rearrangement uses TRBV7-9 and TRBJ1-1; TRBD1 matches at 10 bases. The ends lost 5 bases at V and 4 bases at J; junction bases unmatched: 10. This CDR3 is built from 16 residues. Germline V lookup: CDR1 SEHNR, CDR2 FQNEAQ (reference sequence). CDR3 in DNA: TGTGCCAGCAGCCGTGGGGACAGGGGATTACGCACTGAAGCTTTCTTT. Translated, it gives CASSRGDRGLRTEAFF.

The chain uses TRBV30 and TRBJ2-5; unclear D gene. The CDR3 runs 15 residues. Trimming took off 4 bases at V and 4 bases at J, with 19 bases between the two ends. Per the germline V gene, CDR1 is GTSNPN and CDR2 is SVGIG (reference sequence). CDR3 DNA sequence: TGTGCCTGGACAGAGGTTCCGGGTCCGAGAGAGACCCAGTACTTC. This gives the protein CAWTEVPGPRETQYF.

Notes on this clonotype: The junction and the germline gene differ at one end; a read error may be behind it. The V and J genes are TRBV7-6 and TRBJ1-1; D perhaps matches TRBD1 (5 bases). The germline CDR1 and CDR2 sequences are SGHVS and FNYEAQ. The CDR3 has 13 amino acids. The DNA of the CDR3 is TGTGCCAGCAGTCCCACGGCGGGGACTGAAGCTCTCTTT. Its protein is CASSPTAGTEALF. Looking up the rest from reference TRBV7-6 and TRBJ1-1 gives the full variable domain: GAGVSQSPRYKVTKRGQDVALRCDPISGHVSLYWYRQALGQGPEFLTYFNYEAQQDKSGLPNDRFSAERPEGSISTLTIQRTEQRDSAMYRCASSPTAGTEALFGQGTRLTVV.

The chain uses TRBV7-9 and TRBJ2-7, with 11 nucleotides matching TRBD1. Germline CDR1 and CDR2: SEHNR and FQNEAQ (reference sequence). The CDR3 extends over 15 amino acids. With V trimmed by 4 bases and J by 4 bases, 6 bases remained unmatched. The CDR3 bases are TGTGCCAGCAGCTCCACCGGGACAGGGGGGTACGAGCAGTACTTC. Encoded protein: CASSSTGTGGYEQYF.

The table lists this clonotype with a few counts. V usage is TRBV7-9 and J usage is TRBJ2-7, with 8 bases identical to TRBD1. Trimming at V came to 7 bases and at J to 3 bases, leaving 5 bases not matched to a gene. The CDR3 has 13 residues. Germline values: CDR1 SEHNR, CDR2 FQNEAQ (reference sequence). CDR3 protein: CASTLGQGYEQYF. The CDR3 coding sequence is TGTGCCAGCACCCTCGGACAGGGCTACGAGCAGTACTTC. The full variable domain, completed using reference TRBV7-9 and TRBJ2-7, is DTGVSQNPRHKITKRGQNVTFRCDPISEHNRLYWYRQTLGQGPEFLTYFQNEAQLEKSRLLSDRFSAERPKGSFSTLEIQRTEQGDSAMYLCASTLGQGYEQYFGPGTRLTVT.

Concerning this clonotype itself: It is likely a read error, because the conserved phenylalanine at the end of the CDR3 is missing. The limits of the CDR3 on the DNA are not certain, so only TCRdb's listed CDR3 is given. CDR3 protein: CASSRPRLP. J is TRBJ1-4 and V is TRBV23-1. TRBV23-1 qualifies as an ORF whose function is uncertain. Both ends counted, the CDR3 spans 9 residues.

This chain joins TRBV2 and TRBJ2-1; TRBD2 might be the D (6 bases). CDR3 length equals 17 residues. The germline V and J ends were trimmed by 2 bases and 6 bases, with 20 bases remaining between them. The germline V gene has CDR1 SNHLY and CDR2 FYNNEI. This chain's CDR3 is CASSESLRDVRINEQFF. CDR3 bases: TGTGCCAGCAGTGAATCCCTGCGGGACGTGAGGATCAATGAGCAGTTCTTC.